The following is a TCR beta chain sequence with its context. The CDR3 runs 13 residues. Trimming removed 6 bases from V and 4 bases from J; junction bases left unmatched: 2. The data were taken from a study of T cell responses to AZD1222 COVID-19 vaccine. Clones were sequenced by immunoSEQ multiplex PCR, and TCRdb holds only the in-frame ones, with some missing. The sample shows over 100,000 clones, 70% to 90% of them seen only once. The chain combines TRBV12-3 or TRBV12-4 with TRBJ2-2, with 7 nucleotides matching TRBD2. The input for sequencing was peripheral blood, taken on day 0 of AZD1222 vaccination. The sequence was collected from an adult in good health. The CDR3 sequence is CASRRESTGELFF. The DNA for the CDR3 is TGTGCCAGCAGGCGGGAGAGCACCGGGGAGCTGTTTTTT.